Listed here are 30 T cell receptor beta chains from one sample, sequenced in a study of molecular identifiers for immune sequencing clone quantification. TCRdb ran MiXCR on the PCR reads and lists one entry per CDR3 protein. The sample holds approximately 670,000 distinct CDR3 sequences, approximately 20% seen once. The specimen sequenced was naive CD8+ T cells from blood, with Jurkat cell RNA spiked in. Subset indicated: FACS-sorted CD8+CD4-CCR7+CD45RA+ naive T cells. The receptors shown here come from a human donor in good health. Some libraries in this study had Jurkat cell RNA spiked in.

This clonotype was detected ten times or more. The rearrangement links TRBV7-3 to TRBJ2-3; TRBD2 agrees at 8 bases. Germline assignment: CDR1 SGHTA and CDR2 FQGTGA. The trim removed 5 bases at V and 4 bases at J, leaving 11 bases unmatched. The CDR3 is made up of 16 amino acids. CDR3 coding DNA: TGTGCCAGCAGCCTCGGTAGCGGGACTGGCCCAGATACGCAGTATTTT. Translated: CASSLGSGTGPDTQYF.

This clonotype showed up many times. The V gene is TRBV7-8, the J gene TRBJ2-1; D perhaps matches TRBD2 (6 bases). Trimming left V 8 bases short and J 6 bases short, with 17 bases between. Germline-derived CDR1 and CDR2 are SGHVS and FQNEAQ. The CDR3 is made up of 14 amino acids. The DNA for the CDR3 is TGTGCCAGCTTCCGGGGTCTCGGGAGCAATGAGCAGTTCTTC. Translated, it gives CASFRGLGSNEQFF.

Only one count was recorded for this clonotype. A much larger clone sits a single nucleotide away, making a read error possible. This rearrangement joins TRBV11-2 to TRBJ2-3; TRBD1 agrees at 7 bases. This CDR3 region has 17 residues. Germline V gene lookup returns CDR1 SGHAT and CDR2 FQNNGV. Trimming removed 7 bases from V and 1 base from J; junction bases left unmatched: 14. DNA of the CDR3: TGTGCCAGCATCCCCCATCCGGTAGACAGGGGCACAGATACGCAGTATTTT. Residues: CASIPHPVDRGTDTQYF.

There are many counts of this clonotype. The chain joins TRBV6-4 to TRBJ2-3; D may be TRBD2 (5 bases). The germline V and J ends were trimmed by 3 bases and 0 bases, with 10 bases remaining between them. CDR1 and CDR2 from the germline V gene are MRHNA and SNTAGT. The CDR3 totals 15 residues. CDR3 sequence: CASSDSVSSTDTQYF. In nucleotides, the CDR3 is TGTGCCAGCAGTGATAGCGTTTCTAGCACAGATACGCAGTATTTT.

Worth noting for this clonotype: A junction end diverges from the germline sequence, so it may reflect a read error. The rearrangement links TRBV12-3 or TRBV12-4 to TRBJ2-2, with a possible D match to TRBD2 (6 bases). This CDR3 has 13 amino acids. CDR3 sequence: CASSLTETGGLFF. The CDR3 DNA follows: TGTGCCAGCAGCCTGACAGAGACCGGGGGGCTGTTTTTT.

V usage is TRBV21-1 and J usage is TRBJ1-1; the table's TRBD1 call for D was not verified on the DNA. TRBV21-1 is annotated as a pseudogene. The CDR3 sequence is 16 residues long. CDR3 sequence (DNA): TGTGCCAGCAGCAAAGCGGGACAGAGGGTATGGACTGAAGCTTTCTTT. Translated, it gives CASSKAGQRVWTEAFF.

CDR3: CATSLGDIRPGEQFF. The CDR3 coding sequence is TGTGCCACCAGCCTCGGAGACATCAGGCCGGGCGAGCAGTTCTTC. This rearrangement joins TRBV15 to TRBJ2-1, with D hard to call. This CDR3 contains 15 residues. V was cut by 5 bases and J by 10 bases, with 21 bases left in between. Germline-derived CDR1 and CDR2 are LNHNV and YYDKDF (reference sequence). Full variable domain (rest looked up from reference TRBV15 and TRBJ2-1): DAMVIQNPRYQVTQFGKPVTLSCSQTLNHNVMYWYQQKSSQAPKLLFHYYDKDFNNEADTPDNFQSRRPNTSFCFLDIRSPGLGDTAMYLCATSLGDIRPGEQFFGPGTRLTVL.

This CDR3 is CASSFWDREDTGELFF. Here the CDR3 DNA reads TGTGCCAGCAGTTTTTGGGACAGGGAGGACACCGGGGAGCTGTTTTTT. The gene calls are TRBV6-2 or TRBV6-3 and TRBJ2-2, with 9 positions matching TRBD1. The CDR3 covers 16 residues. In germline, CDR1 is MNHEY, CDR2 SVGEGT. The J segment lost 3 bases and the V segment lost 4 bases, leaving 6 bases of the junction unmatched.

V is TRBV6-5 and J is TRBJ2-1; D possibly corresponds to TRBD2 (6 bases). Trimming cost V 3 bases and J 3 bases, with 15 bases left between them. Germline loops: CDR1 MNHEY, CDR2 SVGAGI. This CDR3 contains 16 residues. The DNA for the CDR3 is TGTGCCAGCAGTTATACCGGGACTGGGAGCTACAATGAGCAGTTCTTC. Protein: CASSYTGTGSYNEQFF.

This clonotype was counted ten times or more. The rearrangement joins TRBV7-9 to TRBJ2-4; D perhaps matches TRBD2 (6 bases). V gave up 6 bases and J gave up 0 bases, with 21 bases separating them. The germline gives CDR1 SEHNR, CDR2 FQNEAQ (reference sequence). CDR3 length equals 18 residues. As DNA, the CDR3 is TGTGCCAGCAGTAGGCCAGCGGAGGGACCTCTAGCCAAAAACATTCAGTACTTC. It translates to CASSRPAEGPLAKNIQYF.

This clonotype appeared a few times. One end of the junction varies from germline; a read error may be responsible. The chain couples TRBV7-2 to TRBJ2-7, with 8 bases matching TRBD2. Germline values: CDR1 SGHTA, CDR2 FQGNSA. The CDR3 is 15 amino acids. This chain's CDR3 is CASSPEREMSYGQYF. The CDR3 DNA sequence: TGTGCCAGCAGCCCAGAGCGGGAGATGAGCTACGGGCAGTACTTC.

V is TRBV28 and J is TRBJ2-4, with 8 bases aligning to TRBD1. This CDR3 comprises 15 residues. The V gene's germline CDR1 is MDHEN and CDR2 SYDVKM. Unmatched junction bases numbered 3, after V lost 4 bases and J lost 1 base. DNA for the CDR3: TGTGCCAGCAGTTCGCGACAGGGGGCCAAAAACATTCAGTACTTC. It is translated as CASSSRQGAKNIQYF.

This clonotype was found many times. Sequence at one end of the junction differs from germline and may be a read error. The rearrangement joins TRBV10-3 to TRBJ2-7, with TRBD1 as a possible D gene (5 bases). Germline V gene sequence: CDR1 ENHRY, CDR2 SYGVKD. CDR3 length: 15 amino acids. The chain's CDR3 is CAISESNRPPNLRNF. CDR3 DNA: TGTGCCATCAGTGAGTCAAACAGGCCCCCGAACCTCAGAAACTTC.

This clonotype was recorded many times. This sequence joins TRBV21-1 and TRBJ2-4; TRBD1, the table's D call, was not compared with the DNA. TRBV21-1 is a pseudogene locus. This CDR3 contains 21 residues. In DNA, the CDR3 is TGTGCCAGCAGCTTCCGTCGGGACAGAGATGATCCGAGGGCGGACAAAAACATTCAGTACTTC. It translates to CASSFRRDRDDPRADKNIQYF.

Ten or more counts support this clonotype. The V and J genes are TRBV25-1 and TRBJ2-1, with TRBD1 matching 7 bases. With 2 bases clipped from V and 4 bases from J, the junction kept 14 bases outside the gene matches. The CDR3 is 18 amino acids. Germline V gene sequence: CDR1 MGHDK, CDR2 SYGVNS. The CDR3 nucleotides are TGTGCCAGCAGTGAAAGGGGGCTGCGCCGAGGAGGATACAATGAGCAGTTCTTC. Translated, it gives CASSERGLRRGGYNEQFF.

Only a few counts were recorded for this clonotype. The V call is TRBV12-3 or TRBV12-4, the J call TRBJ2-7; a possible D gene is TRBD1 (5 bases). CDR3 length: 13 residues. The ends were cut back, 3 bases at V and 6 bases at J, with 12 bases in the middle. CDR3: CASSFSRVGEQYF. DNA for the CDR3: TGTGCCAGCAGTTTCAGCAGGGTCGGCGAGCAGTACTTC.

This clonotype was counted ten times or more. The CDR3 nucleotides are TGTGCCCCTCAAGCGGGAGGGTGGGGGTACTATGAGCAGTTCTTC. This codes for CAPQAGGWGYYEQFF. This chain joins TRBV6-8 and TRBJ2-1, with 10 bases that match TRBD2. The CDR3 has 15 residues. The germline CDR1 and CDR2 sequences are MNHGY and SAAAGT. The ends lost 11 bases at V and 8 bases at J; junction bases unmatched: 15.

This clonotype was detected many times. The chain uses TRBV7-9 and TRBJ1-5; D ambiguous. Per germline, CDR1 SEHNR and CDR2 FQNEAQ (reference sequence). The V end lost 1 base, the J end lost 6 bases, and 10 bases lay between the germline ends. The CDR3 consists of 14 residues. The CDR3 reads CASSLGVGIQPQHF. Written as DNA, the CDR3 is TGTGCCAGCAGCTTAGGGGTAGGGATTCAGCCCCAGCATTTT.

In its sample, this clonotype was seen many times. The genes are TRBV5-8 and TRBJ2-3, with TRBD2 identical over 8 bases. Germline values: CDR1 SGHTS, CDR2 YDEGEE. This CDR3 is 16 amino acids long. Trimming cost V 6 bases and J 4 bases; bases outside gene matches: 13. CDR3 nucleotide sequence: TGTGCCAGCACCGGCAGCCGGACTAGCTTGGCAGATACGCAGTATTTT. Amino acid sequence: CASTGSRTSLADTQYF.

This clonotype was seen many times. The V and J genes are TRBV30 and TRBJ2-3; unclear D gene. V gave up 0 bases and J gave up 0 bases, with 13 bases separating them. Germline CDR1 and CDR2: GTSNPN and SVGIG (reference sequence). The CDR3 runs 16 residues. CDR3 coding DNA: TGTGCCTGGAGTGTACTGGGCAGATCTAGCACAGATACGCAGTATTTT. Translated, it gives CAWSVLGRSSTDTQYF.

This clonotype showed up many times. This chain joins TRBV27 and TRBJ2-5; 7 bases map to TRBD1. V was pared by 5 bases and J by 4 bases, with 7 bases of the junction left unmatched. This CDR3 contains 14 residues. Germline CDR1 reads MNHEY; CDR2 reads SMNVEV (reference sequence). The CDR3 protein is CASSGDTGVETQYF. CDR3 nucleotides: TGTGCCAGCAGTGGAGACACAGGGGTAGAGACCCAGTACTTC.

This clonotype was picked up a small number of times. The V call is TRBV19, the J call TRBJ1-2; D is unresolved. The length of the CDR3 is 11 residues. Trimming cost V 2 bases and J 8 bases, with 6 bases left between them. Germline CDR1 LNHDA, CDR2 SQIVND (reference sequence). CDR3 nucleotide sequence: TGTGCCAGTAGTATATACAACGGCTACACCTTC. Amino acids: CASSIYNGYTF.

In regard to this clonotype: One base away lies a much larger clone, so this may be a sequencing read error. CDR3 bases: TGCAGTGTTTCCGGGGGACCGAATTACAATGAGCAGTTCTTC. Its translation: CSVSGGPNYNEQFF. V usage is TRBV20-1 and J usage is TRBJ2-1; D might be TRBD2 (6 bases). Trimming cost V 7 bases and J 4 bases, with 17 bases left between them. CDR3 size: 14 residues. Germline CDR1 DFQATT, CDR2 SNEGSKA (reference sequence).

This clonotype was detected ten times or more. The CDR3 protein is CASSISSGGTDTQYF. CDR3 bases: TGTGCCAGCAGCATATCGAGCGGGGGCACAGATACGCAGTATTTT. The gene calls are TRBV7-9 and TRBJ2-3; 7 nucleotides match TRBD2. Losses at the gene ends were 5 bases for V and 1 base for J; bases not matched to a gene: 6. From germline, CDR1 is SEHNR and CDR2 FQNEAQ (reference sequence). The CDR3 runs to 15 residues.

The CDR3 protein is CASAATGGFRNEQYF. The CDR3 DNA reads TGTGCCAGCGCCGCGACGGGAGGGTTTCGGAACGAGCAGTACTTC. The chain joins TRBV7-9 to TRBJ2-7, with 8 positions matching TRBD2. This CDR3 is built from 15 residues. Losses at the gene ends were 8 bases for V and 5 bases for J; bases not matched to a gene: 14. Germline V gene sequence: CDR1 SEHNR, CDR2 FQNEAQ (reference sequence).

This clonotype was picked up many times. The chain joins TRBV5-1 to TRBJ2-3, with TRBD2 matching 12 bases. Germline-derived CDR1 and CDR2 are SGHRS and YFSETQ. This CDR3 contains 16 residues. J was trimmed by 4 bases and V by 0 bases; bases with no gene match: 3. CDR3 bases: TGCGCCAGCAGCTTGGTTCTAGCGGGAGGGTCAGATACGCAGTATTTT. This translates into CASSLVLAGGSDTQYF. Full variable domain (rest looked up from reference TRBV5-1 and TRBJ2-3): KAGVTQTPRYLIKTRGQQVTLSCSPISGHRSVSWYQQTPGQGLQFLFEYFSETQRNKGNFPGRFSGRQFSNSRSEMNVSTLELGDSALYLCASSLVLAGGSDTQYFGPGTRLTVL.

Only a few counts were recorded for this clonotype. This chain connects TRBV27 to TRBJ1-5, with a tentative D call TRBD1 (5 bases). The CDR3 loop spans 17 amino acids. V shed 4 bases and J shed 0 bases, with 16 bases lying between them. The germline gives CDR1 MNHEY, CDR2 SMNVEV (reference sequence). CDR3 sequence reads: CASSSRKGPCSNQPQHF. The CDR3 coding sequence is TGTGCCAGCAGTTCACGAAAGGGGCCCTGTAGCAATCAGCCCCAGCATTTT.

This clonotype has a count of ten or more. This chain joins TRBV19 and TRBJ2-7; possibly TRBD2 for D (6 bases). Germline V lookup: CDR1 LNHDA, CDR2 SQIVND (reference sequence). V was shortened by 0 bases and J by 3 bases, with 12 bases between the two germline ends. The CDR3 spans 15 residues. CDR3 protein: CASSIDRGFSYEQYF. The CDR3, as DNA: TGTGCCAGTAGTATAGATCGGGGGTTCAGCTACGAGCAGTACTTC.

This clonotype came up many times. The chain links TRBV4-3 to TRBJ2-1; D is unresolved. The CDR3 totals 12 residues. From germline, CDR1 is LGHNA and CDR2 YSLEER. V lost 1 base, J lost 7 bases, and 5 bases lay in between. CDR3 sequence reads: CASSQGRNEQFF. The CDR3 DNA is TGCGCCAGCAGCCAAGGGCGGAATGAGCAGTTCTTC.

This clonotype was observed a single time. Since a much larger clone is just one base distant, this may be a read error. This chain connects TRBV18 to TRBJ1-2; D remains ambiguous. This CDR3 is built from 11 residues. Germline V gene lookup returns CDR1 KGHSH and CDR2 LQKENI. The chain's CDR3 is CVSSRLDGYTF. DNA of the CDR3: TGTGTCAGCTCACGACTTGATGGCTACACCTTC. Supplemented by reference TRBV18 and TRBJ1-2, the full variable domain reads NAGVMQNPRHLVRRRGQEARLRCSPMKGHSHVYWYRQLPEEGLKFMVYLQKENIIDESGMPKERFSAEFPKEGPSILRIQQVVRGDSAAYFCVSSRLDGYTFGSGTRLTVV.